This T cell receptor (beta chain) is from a study of regulatory T cells in long-lasting Graves disease. Study-wide results and limits: Persistent Graves' patients showed less TCR diversity than newly diagnosed patients showed. It was in persistent disease that TRBV28, TRBJ1-2 and TRBJ2-5 were favored.

Building of the TCR beta libraries involved iRepertoire HTBI primers and Arm-PCR of CDR3 regions. Original data processing: Overall, samples carried around 60 TRBV and about 15 TRBJ segments. Via MiXCR, TCRdb re-called the multiplex PCR reads, giving one row per CDR3 protein. The V and J calls were determined by TCRdb, not by the authors. The table lists 360,000 or so distinct CDR3 sequences, 16% of them singletons. The germline gives CDR1 SNHLY, CDR2 FYNNEI. The CDR3 is 13 amino acids. V lost 7 bases and J lost 8, with 12 bases in between. Documented time point: newly diagnosed GD, antithyroid drugs for less than 3 months. Preparation of the TCR library used RNA extracted from PBMCs. This clonotype was recorded a few times. Antigen: not known. These sequences were also reported in another study, on T cells in Graves' hyperthyroidism and ophthalmopathy. Turning to that study: For the diagnoses, clinical symptoms, serum thyroxine and TRAb, thyroid ultrasound and orbital computed tomography were used.

The clonotype was recovered from a man in his forties with Graves disease. J is TRBJ1-6 and V is TRBV2; D is uncertain. This material consisted of peripheral blood mononuclear cells (PBMCs), taken at new diagnosis, from a patient treated with antithyroid drugs. This CDR3 is CASITERDSPLHF. In DNA form, the CDR3 reads TGTGCCAGCATCACCGAGAGGGATTCACCCCTCCACTTT.